The rows below give T cell receptor beta chains drawn from one sample of a study of cytomegalovirus exposure and HLA in healthy donors. TCRdb keeps only in-frame clones here, not all; method: immunoSEQ multiplex PCR. The sample lists under 200,000 clones; around 80% were seen once. Sequenced sample: PBMCs. These receptors were taken from a male donor in good health and CMV-seropositive. CDR3s include the opening cysteine and the closing phenylalanine or tryptophan. Fields, in order: clone size, D gene, V gene, J gene, CDR3 protein, CDR3 DNA. The D gene is left open where the match is weak. Some rows have no size entry. The others give once, few or many, or a class for an expanded clone.

abundance: .; d_gene: TRBD1; v_gene: TRBV5-1; j_gene: TRBJ2-4; CDR3aa: CASSPTPDRGDIQYF; CDR3nt: TGCGCCAGCAGCCCCACGCCGGACAGGGGGGACATTCAGTACTTC
abundance: .; d_gene: .; v_gene: TRBV15; j_gene: TRBJ2-5; CDR3aa: CATSRDRGTRGETQYF; CDR3nt: TGTGCCACCAGCAGAGATCGCGGCACCCGAGGAGAGACCCAGTACTTC
abundance: .; d_gene: .; v_gene: TRBV11-2; j_gene: TRBJ2-7; CDR3aa: CASSYALGEGGEQYF; CDR3nt: TGTGCCAGCAGCTACGCCCTGGGGGAGGGGGGCGAGCAGTACTTC
abundance: .; d_gene: .; v_gene: TRBV6-5; j_gene: TRBJ2-7; CDR3aa: CASRRGNEQYF; CDR3nt: TGTGCCAGCAGAAGGGGGAACGAGCAGTACTTC
abundance: few; d_gene: TRBD1; v_gene: TRBV6-5; j_gene: TRBJ1-2; CDR3aa: CASSYSPMTGHYGYTF; CDR3nt: TGTGCCAGCAGTTACTCTCCTATGACAGGGCACTATGGCTACACCTTC
abundance: once; d_gene: TRBD2; v_gene: TRBV10-3; j_gene: TRBJ2-7; CDR3aa: CAINTSGGAWFPYEQYF; CDR3nt: TGTGCCATCAATACTAGCGGGGGGGCTTGGTTCCCCTACGAGCAGTACTTC
abundance: .; d_gene: TRBD1; v_gene: TRBV10-3; j_gene: TRBJ1-2; CDR3aa: CAISESGLSRGPNYGYTF; CDR3nt: TGTGCCATCAGTGAGTCAGGTTTAAGCAGGGGGCCCAACTATGGCTACACCTTC
abundance: .; d_gene: TRBD1; v_gene: TRBV18; j_gene: TRBJ2-7; CDR3aa: CASSPMTGIYEQYF; CDR3nt: TGTGCCAGCTCACCTATGACAGGGATCTACGAGCAGTACTTC
abundance: .; d_gene: .; v_gene: TRBV7-9; j_gene: TRBJ2-1; CDR3aa: CASSYQGDEQFF; CDR3nt: TGTGCCAGCAGTTATCAAGGGGATGAGCAGTTCTTC
abundance: .; d_gene: TRBD1; v_gene: TRBV12-5; j_gene: TRBJ1-1; CDR3aa: CASGLGQGMNTEAFF; CDR3nt: TGTGCTAGTGGCCTCGGACAGGGGATGAACACTGAAGCTTTCTTT
abundance: .; d_gene: TRBD1; v_gene: TRBV5-1; j_gene: TRBJ1-3; CDR3aa: CASSSQGGSGNTIYF; CDR3nt: TGCGCCAGCAGCTCCCAGGGGGGATCTGGAAACACCATATATTTT
abundance: .; d_gene: TRBD1; v_gene: TRBV28; j_gene: TRBJ1-1; CDR3aa: CASSLARDSMNTEAFF; CDR3nt: TGTGCCAGCAGTTTAGCCCGGGACAGTATGAACACTGAAGCTTTCTTT
abundance: few; d_gene: TRBD2; v_gene: TRBV7-2; j_gene: TRBJ2-7; CDR3aa: CASSPPGGTYEQYF; CDR3nt: TGTGCCAGCAGCCCCCCCGGGGGGACCTACGAGCAGTACTTC
abundance: .; d_gene: TRBD2; v_gene: TRBV2; j_gene: TRBJ2-3; CDR3aa: CASSPRTSGTDTQYF; CDR3nt: TGTGCCAGCAGTCCCCGGACTAGCGGGACGGATACGCAGTATTTT
abundance: few; d_gene: .; v_gene: TRBV20-1; j_gene: TRBJ1-1; CDR3aa: CSARPGEVAFF; CDR3nt: TGCAGTGCTAGACCGGGAGAGGTAGCTTTCTTT
abundance: .; d_gene: .; v_gene: TRBV27; j_gene: TRBJ2-7; CDR3aa: CASSPQAPYEQYF; CDR3nt: TGTGCCAGCAGCCCACAGGCCCCCTACGAGCAGTACTTC
abundance: once; d_gene: .; v_gene: TRBV18; j_gene: TRBJ2-2; CDR3aa: CASSPGGPKELFF; CDR3nt: TGTGCCAGCTCACCTGGGGGCCCCAAGGAGCTGTTTTTT
abundance: .; d_gene: .; v_gene: TRBV25-1; j_gene: TRBJ2-4; CDR3aa: CASSPPGWAGKNIQYF; CDR3nt: TGTGCCAGCAGCCCCCCCGGGTGGGCGGGCAAAAACATTCAGTACTTC
abundance: .; d_gene: .; v_gene: TRBV5-1; j_gene: TRBJ1-1; CDR3aa: CASSRSGVLTEAFF; CDR3nt: TGCGCCAGCAGCCGGTCAGGGGTTTTGACTGAAGCTTTCTTT
abundance: .; d_gene: TRBD1; v_gene: TRBV4-3; j_gene: TRBJ1-2; CDR3aa: CASSPQGVNYGYTF; CDR3nt: TGCGCCAGCAGCCCCCAGGGGGTTAACTATGGCTACACCTTC
abundance: .; d_gene: .; v_gene: TRBV7-2; j_gene: TRBJ1-5; CDR3aa: CASSLGSGQPQHF; CDR3nt: TGTGCCAGCAGCTTAGGGTCAGGACAGCCCCAGCATTTT
abundance: .; d_gene: .; v_gene: TRBV19; j_gene: TRBJ1-3; CDR3aa: CASRDMYRGTYATGNTIYF; CDR3nt: TGTGCCAGTAGAGATATGTACCGAGGGACATACGCAACTGGAAACACCATATATTTT
abundance: once; d_gene: TRBD1; v_gene: TRBV5-4; j_gene: TRBJ1-4; CDR3aa: CASSPSPDRVDEKLFF; CDR3nt: TGTGCCAGCAGCCCCTCCCCGGACAGGGTGGATGAAAAACTGTTTTTT
abundance: .; d_gene: .; v_gene: TRBV7-8; j_gene: TRBJ2-7; CDR3aa: CASSLTELASYEQYF; CDR3nt: TGTGCCAGCAGCTTAACAGAACTCGCCTCCTACGAGCAGTACTTC
abundance: .; d_gene: TRBD2; v_gene: TRBV4-3; j_gene: TRBJ2-3; CDR3aa: CASSQSGTRNADTQYF; CDR3nt: TGCGCCAGCAGCCAATCCGGGACTAGAAACGCAGATACGCAGTATTTT
abundance: .; d_gene: .; v_gene: TRBV5-1; j_gene: TRBJ2-7; CDR3aa: CASSSTGQTYEQYF; CDR3nt: TGCGCCAGCAGCTCCACCGGACAGACTTACGAGCAGTACTTC
abundance: .; d_gene: TRBD1; v_gene: TRBV15; j_gene: TRBJ2-7; CDR3aa: CATSRAGQGAEQYF; CDR3nt: TGTGCCACCAGCAGAGCGGGACAGGGGGCCGAGCAGTACTTC
abundance: .; d_gene: TRBD1; v_gene: TRBV27; j_gene: TRBJ1-2; CDR3aa: CASRGQGRNYGYTF; CDR3nt: TGTGCCAGCAGGGGACAGGGTAGGAACTATGGCTACACCTTC
abundance: .; d_gene: .; v_gene: TRBV6-1; j_gene: TRBJ2-4; CDR3aa: CASQLEKIAKNIQYF; CDR3nt: TGTGCCTCCCAACTGGAGAAGATAGCCAAAAACATTCAGTACTTC
abundance: .; d_gene: TRBD1; v_gene: TRBV2; j_gene: TRBJ1-5; CDR3aa: CASSGQGARNQPQHF; CDR3nt: TGTGCCAGCAGTGGGCAGGGGGCGCGCAATCAGCCCCAGCATTTT
abundance: .; d_gene: .; v_gene: TRBV11-2; j_gene: TRBJ1-5; CDR3aa: CASSLAPAGHSNQPQHF; CDR3nt: TGTGCCAGCAGCTTAGCTCCGGCAGGGCACAGCAATCAGCCCCAGCATTTT
abundance: .; d_gene: .; v_gene: TRBV7-2; j_gene: TRBJ1-1; CDR3aa: CASSLDGKGITEAFF; CDR3nt: TGTGCCAGCAGCTTAGATGGGAAGGGGATCACTGAAGCTTTCTTT
abundance: .; d_gene: TRBD2; v_gene: TRBV4-1; j_gene: TRBJ2-7; CDR3aa: CASSQVAAGPIEQYF; CDR3nt: TGCGCCAGCAGCCAAGTTGCAGCGGGGCCGATCGAGCAGTACTTC